These 24 T cell receptor beta chains were all obtained from the same sample, sequenced in a study of T cell repertoires in cytomegalovirus infection (dated by TCRdb to about 2019). Their antigens are not known. The sequencer listed for this sample is Illumina HiSeq 1500. TCRdb trimmed public reads at Q25 via fastp, called clones via MiXCR and kept in-frame beta chains. Here each entry gathers all rows of one CDR3 protein and keeps the most common genes and DNA. This sample gives roughly 130,000 distinct CDR3 sequences in total; 20% to 30% of them show up just once. Approximately 35% of the sample rests with the top ten. Sequenced input: PBMCs, sequenced either directly or after in vitro stimulation (not recorded which). All receptors come from a human donor in good health (CMV status not recorded). Some clones in this sample may be carry-over from other donors' samples.

The genes are TRBV2 and TRBJ2-3, with 8 bases that match TRBD2. CDR3 size: 14 residues. Germline CDR1 and CDR2: SNHLY and FYNNEI. V lost 10 bases, J lost 0 bases, and 6 bases stayed unmatched. The CDR3 here is CANKQRESTDTQYF. In nucleotides, the CDR3 is TGTGCCAACAAGCAGCGGGAGAGCACAGATACGCAGTATTTT.

The CDR3 DNA reads TGTGCCAGCGGGAGGTTCGACGAGCAGTACGTC. This gives the protein CASGRFDEQYV. The V gene is TRBV6-1, the J gene TRBJ2-7; weak D call: TRBD2 (6 bases). Per the germline V gene, CDR1 is MNHNS and CDR2 is SASEGT. This CDR3 has 11 residues. The V end was cut by 8 bases, the J end by 5 bases, with 10 bases between.

In this sample, this clonotype turned up many times. The junction and the germline gene differ at one end; a read error may be behind it. The chain's CDR3 is CASSSERGEKLFF. CDR3 DNA: TGTGCTAGCAGCTCAGAGAGGGGAGAAAAACTGTTTTTT. The V gene is TRBV7-7, the J gene TRBJ1-4; weak D call: TRBD1 (5 bases). Germline-derived CDR1 and CDR2 are SSHAT and FNYEAQ (reference sequence). This CDR3 comprises 13 residues.

The V call is TRBV27, the J call TRBJ1-1, with no clear D. This CDR3 spans 14 amino acids. CDR1 and CDR2 (germline): MNHEY, SMNVEV (reference sequence). V was clipped by 5 bases and J by 1 base, with 11 bases between them. CDR3 region: CASSPLAGNTEAFF. The CDR3 DNA sequence: TGTGCCAGCAGTCCCCTCGCGGGGAACACTGAAGCTTTCTTT.

The chain carries TRBV7-8 and TRBJ1-2; D uncertain. Germline CDR1 is SGHVS and CDR2 is FQNEAQ. The CDR3 extends over 13 amino acids. Trimming left V 5 bases short and J 8 bases short, with 15 bases between. In DNA, the CDR3 is TGTGCCAGCAGCCGCACCGGAGCGGGAGGCTACACCTTC. It specifies CASSRTGAGGYTF.

The V gene is TRBV4-1, the J gene TRBJ1-5; the D is unclear. Germline V gene data show CDR1 as MGHRA and CDR2 as YSYEKL. This CDR3 contains 15 residues. V lost 1 base and J lost 2, with 9 bases in between. The CDR3 region is CASSQVLQRNQPQHF. DNA for the CDR3: TGCGCCAGCAGCCAAGTTTTACAGCGCAATCAGCCCCAGCATTTT.

This clonotype was counted at least ten times. V and J are TRBV7-2 and TRBJ2-3, with no clear D. The CDR3 is made up of 14 amino acids. V lost 7 bases, J lost 1 base, and 12 bases lay in between. CDR1 and CDR2 (germline): SGHTA, FQGNSA. The CDR3 region is CASTSSLRTDTQYF. The CDR3 nucleotides read TGTGCCAGCACCTCAAGTCTCCGCACAGATACGCAGTATTTT.

In its sample, this clonotype was seen many times. The DNA for the CDR3 is TGTGCCAGCAGCTCCCAGGGGGCTGGCACAGATACGCAGTATTTT. This codes for CASSSQGAGTDTQYF. The V and J genes are TRBV5-4 and TRBJ2-3, with 8 bases that match TRBD1. Trimming at V came to 3 bases and at J to 1 base, leaving 4 bases not matched to a gene. The CDR3 extends over 15 amino acids. Germline assignment: CDR1 SGHNT and CDR2 YYREEE (reference sequence).

This rearrangement joins TRBV2 to TRBJ2-3; 12 positions match TRBD2. Germline CDR1 and CDR2: SNHLY and FYNNEI. The CDR3 has 15 amino acids. Germline trimming cut 7 bases from V and 0 bases from J; bases unmatched to any gene: 2. CDR3 DNA: TGTGCCAGCAAAGGACTAGCGGGGAGCACAGATACGCAGTATTTT. Encoded protein: CASKGLAGSTDTQYF. The complete variable domain, with remaining parts taken from reference TRBV2 and TRBJ2-3, reads EPEVTQTPSHQVTQMGQEVILRCVPISNHLYFYWYRQILGQKVEFLVSFYNNEISEKSEIFDDQFSVERPDGSNFTLKIRSTKLEDSAMYFCASKGLAGSTDTQYFGPGTRLTVL.

This clonotype has more than one count but fewer than ten. V usage is TRBV7-9 and J usage is TRBJ2-3; TRBD2 matches at 7 bases. The CDR3 totals 17 residues. The germline CDR1 and CDR2 sequences are SEHNR and FQNEAQ (reference sequence). Losses at the gene ends were 4 bases for V and 3 bases for J; bases not matched to a gene: 13. The DNA of the CDR3 is TGTGCCAGCAGCTACCATGGGGCGGGAGCGGAGACAGATACGCAGTATTTT. It yields the protein CASSYHGAGAETDTQYF.

This clonotype showed up just once. The rearrangement uses TRBV7-6 and TRBJ2-3; D possibly uses TRBD1 or TRBD2 (5 bases each). V was pared by 2 bases and J by 6 bases, with 12 bases between. This CDR3 comprises 14 residues. Germline values: CDR1 SGHVS, CDR2 FNYEAQ. CDR3 region: CASSLPPGADTQYF. In DNA, the CDR3 is TGTGCCAGCAGCTTACCACCCGGGGCCGATACGCAGTATTTT. The full variable domain, with the rest looked up from reference TRBV7-6 and TRBJ2-3, is GAGVSQSPRYKVTKRGQDVALRCDPISGHVSLYWYRQALGQGPEFLTYFNYEAQQDKSGLPNDRFSAERPEGSISTLTIQRTEQRDSAMYRCASSLPPGADTQYFGPGTRLTVL.

This clonotype was counted between two and nine times. This rearrangement joins TRBV9 to TRBJ2-1; D possibly corresponds to TRBD2 (6 bases). Trimming pared 5 bases from V and 2 bases from J, leaving 17 bases between. This CDR3 is built from 16 residues. The germline CDR1 and CDR2 sequences are SGDLS and YYNGEE. The CDR3 coding sequence is TGTGCCAGCAGTCACCCTCGGGACTCCACCTACAATGAGCAGTTCTTC. It encodes CASSHPRDSTYNEQFF.

A few counts support this clonotype. This rearrangement joins TRBV4-2 to TRBJ2-7, with 7 positions matching TRBD2. V dropped 3 bases and J dropped 0; count of bases not matched to a gene: 5. The CDR3 length is 15 residues. CDR1 is LGHNA and CDR2 is YNFKEQ in the germline V gene. As DNA, the CDR3 is TGTGCCAGCAGCCAGTCTAGCGGCCTCTCCTACGAGCAGTACTTC. Amino acids: CASSQSSGLSYEQYF.

The chain links TRBV20-1 to TRBJ2-7; perhaps TRBD2 as D (6 bases). Germline V lookup: CDR1 DFQATT, CDR2 SNEGSKA (reference sequence). V lost 3 bases, J lost 3 bases, and 12 bases lay in between. This CDR3 contains 13 residues. The CDR3 nucleotides read TGCAGTGCTAGGCCGTCGGGGGACTACGAGCAGTACTTC. Protein: CSARPSGDYEQYF.

This chain links TRBV11-2 with TRBJ1-1; no clear D. V lost 5 bases and J 4 bases, leaving 14 bases between the germline ends. Germline CDR1 reads SGHAT; CDR2 reads FQNNGV. This CDR3 is 14 amino acids long. CDR3 sequence (DNA): TGTGCCAGCAGCCTAGGGATTGGCTCCACTGAAGCTTTCTTT. Residues: CASSLGIGSTEAFF.

This clonotype was seen many times. The chain couples TRBV7-2 to TRBJ1-6; possible D gene TRBD1, 6 bases. The V and J ends lost 4 bases and 8 bases respectively, with 12 bases between them. The germline CDR1 and CDR2 sequences are SGHTA and FQGNSA. The CDR3 sequence is 14 residues long. The chain's CDR3 is CASSSQGRDSPLHF. The CDR3, as DNA: TGTGCCAGCAGCTCTCAGGGGAGGGATTCACCCCTCCACTTT.

This clonotype was recorded a few times. V and J are TRBV6-2 or TRBV6-3 and TRBJ1-5; 7 nucleotides agree with TRBD1. The CDR3 covers 14 residues. The V gene end was trimmed by 5 bases and the J gene end by 7 bases; junction bases not matched to a gene: 8. Germline V gene data show CDR1 as MNHEY and CDR2 as SVGEGT. In nucleotides, the CDR3 is TGTGCCAGCAGTGAGACAGGGCTCCCACAGCCCCAGCATTTT. Translating gives CASSETGLPQPQHF.

This clonotype was detected many times. The V gene is TRBV7-2, the J gene TRBJ2-7, with 10 bases aligning to TRBD1. Germline V gene lookup returns CDR1 SGHTA and CDR2 FQGNSA. V lost 5 bases to trimming and J lost 0 bases; unmatched junction nucleotides: 16. This CDR3 has 19 residues. CDR3 DNA sequence: TGTGCCAGCAGCCGCCAGCCGGGACAGGGGTACTCGAGCTCCTACGAGCAGTACTTC. This translates into CASSRQPGQGYSSSYEQYF.

J is TRBJ2-1 and V is TRBV19; TRBD1 matches at 8 bases. CDR1 LNHDA and CDR2 SQIVND come from the germline V gene (reference sequence). The CDR3 runs to 18 residues. The J segment lost 9 bases and the V segment lost 3 bases, leaving 19 bases of the junction unmatched. CDR3 nucleotides: TGTGCCAGTAGTATTCACAGGGGGATTCTAGTCCCTCGGGGTGAGCAGTTCTTC. Its translation: CASSIHRGILVPRGEQFF.

The CDR3 nucleotides are TGCAGTGCTAGCCCAGGGGACAGTTCCTATAATTCACCCCTCCACTTT. Its protein product is CSASPGDSSYNSPLHF. The gene calls are TRBV20-1 and TRBJ1-6; 7 bases match TRBD1. The germline gives CDR1 DFQATT, CDR2 SNEGSKA (reference sequence). V shed 3 bases, J shed 1 base, and the junction held 6 bases outside the gene matches. The CDR3 totals 16 residues.

The gene calls are TRBV24-1 and TRBJ2-3; D unclear. Germline CDR1 and CDR2: KGHDR and SFDVKD. The CDR3 is 13 residues long. Between the trimmed V and J ends, which lost 1 base and 5 bases, there was a span of 6 bases. The CDR3 DNA reads TGTGCCACCAGTGATTTATCAGTAGATACGCAGTATTTT. This codes for CATSDLSVDTQYF.

This chain's CDR3 is CASSLVRGLGVDQPQHF. For the CDR3, the DNA is TGTGCCAGCAGCTTAGTGCGGGGCCTGGGGGTGGATCAGCCCCAGCATTTT. The chain has TRBV7-9 and TRBJ1-5; D may be TRBD1 (5 bases). V lost 1 base and J 5 bases, leaving 18 bases between the germline ends. The CDR3 runs 17 residues. Germline CDR1 SEHNR, CDR2 FQNEAQ (reference sequence).

The genes are TRBV19 and TRBJ2-7; 8 nucleotides line up with TRBD1. The CDR3 runs to 14 residues. Trimming at V came to 6 bases and at J to 4 bases, leaving 8 bases not matched to a gene. Germline CDR1 reads LNHDA; CDR2 reads SQIVND (reference sequence). DNA for the CDR3: TGTGCCAGTAGCAACCGGGACAGGCCTTACGAGCAGTACTTC. Translation gives CASSNRDRPYEQYF.

The genes are TRBV6-6 and TRBJ2-1, with TRBD2 matching 9 bases. The CDR3 consists of 17 residues. Trimming cost V 0 bases and J 7 bases; bases outside gene matches: 10. CDR1 is MNHNY and CDR2 is SVGAGI in the germline V gene (reference sequence). The CDR3: CASSYSMILAGRNEQFF. CDR3 sequence (DNA): TGTGCCAGCAGTTACTCGATGATCCTAGCGGGAAGGAATGAGCAGTTCTTC.